These 8 T cell receptor beta chains were all obtained from the same sample, sequenced in a study of T-cell memory formation after mild COVID-19. TCRdb independently ran MiXCR on the 5' RACE reads; one entry per CDR3 protein. In the table there are 250,000 to 400,000 distinct CDR3 sequences, 14% of which are singletons. The specimen was PBMCs or a T cell subset sorted from them (not recorded which). The receptors shown here come from a man between 18 and 29 years old who had mild COVID-19 (a few samples of this study predate the infection). Cell type and time point are not known.

The chain has TRBV19 and TRBJ1-6; the D is unclear. The CDR3 loop spans 13 amino acids. V was cut by 10 bases and J by 7 bases, with 14 bases left in between. In germline, CDR1 is LNHDA, CDR2 SQIVND (reference sequence). The DNA of the CDR3 is TGTGCCACCTCCGACGTCTACAATTCACCCCTCCACTTT. Protein: CATSDVYNSPLHF. Full variable domain (rest looked up from reference TRBV19 and TRBJ1-6): DGGITQSPKYLFRKEGQNVTLSCEQNLNHDAMYWYRQDPGQGLRLIYYSQIVNDFQKGDIAEGYSVSREKKESFPLTVTSAQKNPTAFYLCATSDVYNSPLHFGNGTRLTVT.

The rearrangement links TRBV20-1 to TRBJ1-2; D is possibly TRBD1 (5 bases). The germline V gene encodes CDR1 DFQATT and CDR2 SNEGSKA (reference sequence). Trimming removed 3 bases at V and 4 bases at J, with 15 bases between. There are 14 residues in the CDR3. For the CDR3, the DNA is TGCAGTGCTAGTAGCCCGGGGCAGGCCTATGGCTACACCTTC. Amino acids: CSASSPGQAYGYTF.

This chain joins TRBV6-6 and TRBJ2-4, with a tentative D call TRBD2 (5 bases). V lost 5 bases, J lost 8 bases, and 10 bases lay in between. Germline V lookup: CDR1 MNHNY, CDR2 SVGAGI (reference sequence). The CDR3 has 12 amino acids. The CDR3 bases are TGTGCCAGCAGTCCACGGGGTTACATTCAGTACTTC. Translated: CASSPRGYIQYF.

The chain recombines TRBV29-1 with TRBJ2-1; TRBD2 is a possible D gene (7 bases). Between the trimmed V and J ends, which lost 7 bases and 0 bases, there was a span of 16 bases. CDR1 is SQVTM and CDR2 is ANQGSEA in the germline V gene. CDR3 length: 15 residues. This CDR3 reads CSAPGRGSSYNEQFF. DNA for the CDR3: TGCAGCGCTCCGGGGAGGGGGAGCTCCTACAATGAGCAGTTCTTC.

The chain is built from TRBV4-2 and TRBJ2-2, with 8 positions matching TRBD2. With 5 bases clipped from V and 5 bases from J, the junction kept 7 bases outside the gene matches. CDR3 length: 15 amino acids. Germline V gene data show CDR1 as LGHNA and CDR2 as YNFKEQ. The CDR3 nucleotides read TGTGCCAGCAGCGGGAACGGGGGGGCAACCGGGGAGCTGTTTTTT. Amino acid sequence: CASSGNGGATGELFF.

This clonotype was seen only a few times. J is TRBJ1-6 and V is TRBV6-6; unclear D gene. CDR1 and CDR2 (germline): MNHNY, SVGAGI (reference sequence). CDR3 size: 12 residues. Trimming shortened V by 5 bases and J by 9 bases, and 8 bases separated the two germline ends. The chain's CDR3 is CASSTGSSPLHF. The CDR3 DNA follows: TGTGCCAGCAGTACGGGAAGTTCACCCCTCCACTTT.

The V and J genes are TRBV20-1 and TRBJ2-7; the match to TRBD1 covers 7 bases. Germline V gene sequence: CDR1 DFQATT, CDR2 SNEGSKA (reference sequence). V shed 4 bases, J shed 6 bases, and the junction held 6 bases outside the gene matches. This CDR3 region has 12 residues. The DNA of the CDR3 is TGCAGTGCTACCAGGGGGTCGGGCGAGCAGTACTTC. This encodes CSATRGSGEQYF.

Ten or more counts support this clonotype. Mismatch with germline at one junction end may stem from a read error. This chain uses TRBV5-6 with TRBJ1-1; possibly TRBD1 for D (5 bases). The CDR3 totals 12 residues. Germline CDR1 reads SGHDT; CDR2 reads YYEEEE. The CDR3 protein is CASSLGDTEAFF. DNA for the CDR3: TGTGCCAGCAGTTTGGGGGACACTGAAGCTTTCTTT.